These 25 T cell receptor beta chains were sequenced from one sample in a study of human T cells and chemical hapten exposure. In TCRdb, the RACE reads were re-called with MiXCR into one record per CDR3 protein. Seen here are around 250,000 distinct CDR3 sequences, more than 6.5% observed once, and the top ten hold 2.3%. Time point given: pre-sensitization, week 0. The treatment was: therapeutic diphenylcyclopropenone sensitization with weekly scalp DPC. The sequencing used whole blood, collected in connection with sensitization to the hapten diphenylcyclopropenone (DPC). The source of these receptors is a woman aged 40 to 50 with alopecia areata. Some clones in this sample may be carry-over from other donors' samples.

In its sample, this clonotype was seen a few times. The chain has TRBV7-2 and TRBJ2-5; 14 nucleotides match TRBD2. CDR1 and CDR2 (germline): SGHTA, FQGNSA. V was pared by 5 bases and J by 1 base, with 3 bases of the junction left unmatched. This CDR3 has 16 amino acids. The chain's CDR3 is CASSPGLAGAQETQYF. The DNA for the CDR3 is TGTGCCAGCAGCCCGGGACTAGCGGGAGCCCAAGAGACCCAGTACTTC.

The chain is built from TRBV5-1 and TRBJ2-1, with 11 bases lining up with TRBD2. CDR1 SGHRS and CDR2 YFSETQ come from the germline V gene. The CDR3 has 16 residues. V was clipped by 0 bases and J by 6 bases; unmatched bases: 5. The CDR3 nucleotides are TGCGCCAGCAGCTTGGTTAGCGGGAGGGATCCCAATGAGCAGTTCTTC. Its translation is CASSLVSGRDPNEQFF.

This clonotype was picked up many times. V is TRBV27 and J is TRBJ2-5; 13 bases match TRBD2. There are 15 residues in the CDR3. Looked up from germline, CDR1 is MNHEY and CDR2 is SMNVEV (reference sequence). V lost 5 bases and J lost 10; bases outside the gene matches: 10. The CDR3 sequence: CASSRRLAGGRDQYF. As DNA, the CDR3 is TGTGCCAGCAGTCGTCGACTAGCGGGAGGACGGGACCAGTACTTC.

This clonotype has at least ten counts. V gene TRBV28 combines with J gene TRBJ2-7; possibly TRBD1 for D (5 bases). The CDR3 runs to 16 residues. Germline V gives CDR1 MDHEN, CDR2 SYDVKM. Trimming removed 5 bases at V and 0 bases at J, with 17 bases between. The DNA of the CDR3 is TGTGCCAGCAGTCTCTATACAGGCATGAGCTCCTACGAGCAGTACTTC. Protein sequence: CASSLYTGMSSYEQYF.

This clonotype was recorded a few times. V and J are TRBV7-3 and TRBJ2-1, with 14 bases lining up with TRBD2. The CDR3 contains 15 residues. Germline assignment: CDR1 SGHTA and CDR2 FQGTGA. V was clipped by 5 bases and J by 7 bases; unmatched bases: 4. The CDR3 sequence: CASSPRLAGGNEQFF. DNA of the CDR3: TGTGCCAGCAGCCCTAGACTAGCGGGAGGGAATGAGCAGTTCTTC.

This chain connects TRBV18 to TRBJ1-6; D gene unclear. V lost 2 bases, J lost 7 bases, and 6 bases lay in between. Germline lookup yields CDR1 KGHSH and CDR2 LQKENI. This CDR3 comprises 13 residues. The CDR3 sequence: CASSPYENSPLHF. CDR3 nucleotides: TGTGCCAGCTCACCATATGAGAATTCACCCCTCCACTTT. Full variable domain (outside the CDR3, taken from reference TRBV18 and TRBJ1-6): NAGVMQNPRHLVRRRGQEARLRCSPMKGHSHVYWYRQLPEEGLKFMVYLQKENIIDESGMPKERFSAEFPKEGPSILRIQQVVRGDSAAYFCASSPYENSPLHFGNGTRLTVT.

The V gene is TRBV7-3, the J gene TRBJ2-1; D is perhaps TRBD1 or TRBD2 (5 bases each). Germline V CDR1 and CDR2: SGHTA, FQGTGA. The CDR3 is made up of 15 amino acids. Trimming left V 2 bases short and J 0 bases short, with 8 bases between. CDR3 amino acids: CASSLVGDSYNEQFF. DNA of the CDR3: TGTGCCAGCAGCTTAGTGGGGGACTCCTACAATGAGCAGTTCTTC.

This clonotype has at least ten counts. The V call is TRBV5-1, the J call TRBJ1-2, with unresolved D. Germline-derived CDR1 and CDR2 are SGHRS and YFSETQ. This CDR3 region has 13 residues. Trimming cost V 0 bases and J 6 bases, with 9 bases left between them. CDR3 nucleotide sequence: TGCGCCAGCAGCTTGGACAGTACCGATGGCTACACCTTC. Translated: CASSLDSTDGYTF.

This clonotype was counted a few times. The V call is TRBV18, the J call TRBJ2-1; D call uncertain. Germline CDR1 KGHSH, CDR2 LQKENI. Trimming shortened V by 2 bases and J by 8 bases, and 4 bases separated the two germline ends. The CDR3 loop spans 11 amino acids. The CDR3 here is CASSPGDEQFF. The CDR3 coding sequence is TGTGCCAGCTCACCAGGGGATGAGCAGTTCTTC.

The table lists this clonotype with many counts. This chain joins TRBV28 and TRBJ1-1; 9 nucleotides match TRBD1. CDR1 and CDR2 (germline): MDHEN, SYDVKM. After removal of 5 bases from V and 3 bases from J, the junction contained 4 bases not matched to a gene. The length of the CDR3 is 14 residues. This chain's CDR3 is CASSQTGGDTEAFF. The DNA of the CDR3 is TGTGCCAGCAGTCAGACAGGGGGGGACACTGAAGCTTTCTTT.

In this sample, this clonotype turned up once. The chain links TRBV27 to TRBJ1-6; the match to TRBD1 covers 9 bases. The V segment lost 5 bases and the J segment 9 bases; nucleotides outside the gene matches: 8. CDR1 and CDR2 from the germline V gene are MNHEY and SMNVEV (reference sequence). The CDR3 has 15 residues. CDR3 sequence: CASSISTGGSSPLHF. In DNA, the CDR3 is TGTGCCAGCAGTATCTCGACAGGGGGAAGTTCACCCCTCCACTTT.

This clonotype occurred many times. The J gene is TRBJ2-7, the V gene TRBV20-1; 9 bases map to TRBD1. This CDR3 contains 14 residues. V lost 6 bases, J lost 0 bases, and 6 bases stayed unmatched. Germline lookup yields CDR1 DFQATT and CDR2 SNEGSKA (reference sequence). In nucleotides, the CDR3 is TGCAGTGCGTACGGACAGGGGAACTCCTACGAGCAGTACTTC. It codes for CSAYGQGNSYEQYF.

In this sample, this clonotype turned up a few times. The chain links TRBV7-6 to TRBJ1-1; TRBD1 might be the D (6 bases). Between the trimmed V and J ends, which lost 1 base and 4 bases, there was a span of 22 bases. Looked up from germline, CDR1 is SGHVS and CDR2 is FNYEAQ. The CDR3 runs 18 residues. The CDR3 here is CASSLDPAGLQGGTEAFF. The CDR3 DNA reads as TGTGCCAGCAGCTTAGACCCTGCCGGACTACAGGGCGGCACTGAAGCTTTCTTT.

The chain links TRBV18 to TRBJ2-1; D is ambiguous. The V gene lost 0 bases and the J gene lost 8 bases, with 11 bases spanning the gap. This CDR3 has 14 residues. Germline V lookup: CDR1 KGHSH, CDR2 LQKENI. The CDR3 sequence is CASSPPGRLDEQFF. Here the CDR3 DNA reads TGTGCCAGCTCACCACCAGGACGCCTCGATGAGCAGTTCTTC.

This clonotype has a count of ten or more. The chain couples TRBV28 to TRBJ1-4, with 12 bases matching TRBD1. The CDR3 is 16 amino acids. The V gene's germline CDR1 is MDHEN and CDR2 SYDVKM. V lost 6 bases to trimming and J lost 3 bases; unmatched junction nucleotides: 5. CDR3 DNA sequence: TGTGCCAGCAGCTCGGGACAGGGGGCTTCTAATGAAAAACTGTTTTTT. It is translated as CASSSGQGASNEKLFF.

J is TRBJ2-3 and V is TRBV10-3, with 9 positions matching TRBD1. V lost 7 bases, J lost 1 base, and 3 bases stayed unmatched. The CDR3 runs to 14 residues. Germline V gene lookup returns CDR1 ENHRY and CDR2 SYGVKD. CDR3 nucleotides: TGTGCCATCAAGAGACAGGGGGGCACAGATACGCAGTATTTT. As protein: CAIKRQGGTDTQYF.

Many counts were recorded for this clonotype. This CDR3 reads CASSPGHQETQYF. The DNA of the CDR3 is TGCGCCAGCAGCCCGGGACACCAAGAGACCCAGTACTTC. This rearrangement joins TRBV5-1 to TRBJ2-5, with D perhaps matching TRBD1 or TRBD2 (5 bases each). CDR3 length: 13 amino acids. Germline CDR1 and CDR2: SGHRS and YFSETQ. Trimming took 4 bases from V and 0 from J, leaving 7 bases between them.

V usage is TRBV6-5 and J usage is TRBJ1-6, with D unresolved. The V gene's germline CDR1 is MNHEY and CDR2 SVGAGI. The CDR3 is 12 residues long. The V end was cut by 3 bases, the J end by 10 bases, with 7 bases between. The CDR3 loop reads CASSYRRSPLHF. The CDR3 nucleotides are TGTGCCAGCAGTTATCGGCGCTCACCCCTCCACTTT.

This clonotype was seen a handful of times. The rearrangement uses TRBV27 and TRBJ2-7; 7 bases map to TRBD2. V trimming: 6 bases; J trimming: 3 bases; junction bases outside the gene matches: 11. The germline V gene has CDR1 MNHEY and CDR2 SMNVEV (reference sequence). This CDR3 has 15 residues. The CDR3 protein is CASSRSGTYDYEQYF. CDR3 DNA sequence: TGTGCCAGCAGCAGAAGCGGGACTTACGACTACGAGCAGTACTTC.

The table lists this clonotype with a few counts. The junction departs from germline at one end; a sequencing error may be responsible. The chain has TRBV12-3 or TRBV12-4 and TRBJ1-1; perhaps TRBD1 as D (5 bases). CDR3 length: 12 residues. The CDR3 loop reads CASSTTQTGAFF. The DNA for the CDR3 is TGTGCCAGCAGTACCACCCAGACCGGGGCTTTCTTC.

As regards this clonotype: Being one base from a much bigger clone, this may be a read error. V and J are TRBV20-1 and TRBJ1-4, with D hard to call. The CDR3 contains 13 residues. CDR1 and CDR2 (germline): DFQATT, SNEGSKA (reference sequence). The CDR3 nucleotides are TGCAGTGCCGCTGGTCCCGGAGATGAAAAACTGTCTTTT. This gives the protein CSAAGPGDEKLSF.

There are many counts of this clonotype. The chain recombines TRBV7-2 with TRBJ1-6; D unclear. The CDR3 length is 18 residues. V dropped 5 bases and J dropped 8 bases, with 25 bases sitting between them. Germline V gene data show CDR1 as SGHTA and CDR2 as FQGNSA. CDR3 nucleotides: TGTGCCAGCAGCCCCTACCCCGCGGGATACCAAAGGCATTCACCCCTCCACTTT. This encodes CASSPYPAGYQRHSPLHF.

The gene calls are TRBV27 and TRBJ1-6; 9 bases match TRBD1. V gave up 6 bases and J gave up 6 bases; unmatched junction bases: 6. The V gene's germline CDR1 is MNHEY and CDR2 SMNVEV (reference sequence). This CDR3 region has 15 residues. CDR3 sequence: CASRKTDRGNSPLHF. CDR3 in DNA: TGTGCCAGCAGGAAAACGGACAGGGGTAATTCACCCCTCCACTTT.

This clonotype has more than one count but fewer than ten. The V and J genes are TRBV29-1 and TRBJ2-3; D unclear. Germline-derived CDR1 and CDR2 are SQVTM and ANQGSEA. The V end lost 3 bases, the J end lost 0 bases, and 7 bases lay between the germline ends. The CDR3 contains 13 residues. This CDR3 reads CSVDATSTDTQYF. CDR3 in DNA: TGCAGCGTTGACGCGACTAGCACAGATACGCAGTATTTT.

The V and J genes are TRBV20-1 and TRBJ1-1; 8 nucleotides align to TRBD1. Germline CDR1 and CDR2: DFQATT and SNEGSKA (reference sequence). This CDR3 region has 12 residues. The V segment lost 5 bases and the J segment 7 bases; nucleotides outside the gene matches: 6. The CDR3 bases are TGCAGTGCTCCCCGACAGGGGCATGAAGCTTTCTTT. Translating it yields CSAPRQGHEAFF.